The 14 T cell receptor beta chains given below trace back to one sample, sequenced in a study of blood T cell repertoires in COVID-19. Sequencing was performed with immunoSEQ multiplex PCR; in TCRdb, only in-frame clones are kept and a portion is missing. The repertoire consists of some 170,000 clones, with 80% to 95% occurring once and the leading ten covering around 2%. The sample taken for sequencing was peripheral blood. These receptors came from a woman aged 60-70 years with COVID-19, enrolled during active disease.

This clone was detected only once. The chain employs TRBV11-3 and TRBJ1-1; D is unclear. The V gene's germline CDR1 is SGHNT and CDR2 YENEEA. This CDR3 is 13 amino acids long. V was clipped by 0 bases and J by 3 bases, with 5 bases between them. The CDR3 is CASSLDSDTEAFF. The DNA for the CDR3 is TGTGCCAGCAGCTTAGATTCGGACACTGAAGCTTTCTTT.

The J gene is TRBJ2-3, the V gene TRBV11-2, with a possible D match to TRBD2 (5 bases). The CDR3 runs to 14 residues. Trimming shortened V by 5 bases and J by 0 bases, and 9 bases separated the two germline ends. Germline-derived CDR1 and CDR2 are SGHAT and FQNNGV. CDR3 bases: TGTGCCAGCAGCCCGGACTCCAGCACAGATACGCAGTATTTT. Translating it yields CASSPDSSTDTQYF.

The V gene is TRBV15, the J gene TRBJ2-5; TRBD1 might be the D (5 bases). V was shortened by 1 base and J by 3 bases, with 9 bases between the two germline ends. Germline CDR1 LNHNV, CDR2 YYDKDF (reference sequence). This CDR3 has 14 amino acids. In nucleotides, the CDR3 is TGTGCCACCAGCAGAGGACAGATAAAAGAGACCCAGTACTTC. Its protein product is CATSRGQIKETQYF.

Written as DNA, the CDR3 is TGCGCCAGCACCCTCTCGGGGAGGGCGAGGGAGCAGTACTTC. Translating gives CASTLSGRAREQYF. The chain employs TRBV5-1 and TRBJ2-7; TRBD2 aligns across 7 bases. This CDR3 region has 14 residues. Germline CDR1 SGHRS, CDR2 YFSETQ. The ends lost 6 bases at V and 7 bases at J; junction bases unmatched: 13. The entire variable domain, with the rest obtained from reference TRBV5-1 and TRBJ2-7, is as follows: KAGVTQTPRYLIKTRGQQVTLSCSPISGHRSVSWYQQTPGQGLQFLFEYFSETQRNKGNFPGRFSGRQFSNSRSEMNVSTLELGDSALYLCASTLSGRAREQYFGPGTRLTVT.

The chain uses TRBV7-9 and TRBJ1-4; D unclear. V was pared by 1 base and J by 5 bases, with 11 bases between. The CDR3 is 15 residues long. Germline CDR1 reads SEHNR; CDR2 reads FQNEAQ (reference sequence). This CDR3 reads CASSLGSSGNEKLFF. The CDR3 region has the DNA TGTGCCAGCAGCTTAGGGTCGAGCGGAAATGAAAAACTGTTTTTT.

The chain has TRBV7-9 and TRBJ2-2; the match to TRBD1 covers 8 bases. The ends lost 1 base at V and 5 bases at J; junction bases unmatched: 9. The CDR3 is 17 residues long. Germline V gives CDR1 SEHNR, CDR2 FQNEAQ (reference sequence). The CDR3 nucleotides are TGTGCCAGCAGCTTAGTACGTTCAGGGGGCTGGACCGGGGAGCTGTTTTTT. Amino acid sequence: CASSLVRSGGWTGELFF.

This clone appeared once. The chain couples TRBV7-9 to TRBJ1-2, with 10 nucleotides matching TRBD1. V was pared by 5 bases and J by 3 bases, with 12 bases of the junction left unmatched. Germline values: CDR1 SEHNR, CDR2 FQNEAQ (reference sequence). The CDR3 is 17 amino acids. The CDR3 sequence: CASSPYGQGDTDYGYTF. In DNA, the CDR3 is TGTGCCAGCAGCCCCTATGGACAGGGGGACACTGACTATGGCTACACCTTC.

This chain connects TRBV20-1 to TRBJ1-2; TRBD1 is a possible D gene (6 bases). CDR1 and CDR2 (germline): DFQATT, SNEGSKA (reference sequence). Trimming stripped 3 bases from V and 3 bases from J, with 11 bases between. This CDR3 spans 13 amino acids. CDR3 sequence: CSASQGLDYGYTF. The CDR3 region has the DNA TGCAGTGCTAGTCAGGGGTTGGACTATGGCTACACCTTC.

This chain uses TRBV7-9 with TRBJ1-1, with D possibly being TRBD1 (5 bases). The CDR3 has 14 amino acids. The V end lost 4 bases, the J end lost 1 base, and 10 bases lay between the germline ends. CDR1 and CDR2 from the germline V gene are SEHNR and FQNEAQ (reference sequence). The CDR3 DNA follows: TGTGCCAGCAGCTCCAGGGAGGCGAACACTGAAGCTTTCTTT. This encodes CASSSREANTEAFF. The entire variable domain, with the rest obtained from reference TRBV7-9 and TRBJ1-1, is as follows: DTGVSQNPRHKITKRGQNVTFRCDPISEHNRLYWYRQTLGQGPEFLTYFQNEAQLEKSRLLSDRFSAERPKGSFSTLEIQRTEQGDSAMYLCASSSREANTEAFFGQGTRLTVV.

This sequence joins TRBV11-2 and TRBJ1-1; a weak D match, TRBD1 (5 bases). Trimming took off 4 bases at V and 6 bases at J, with 15 bases between the two ends. CDR3 length equals 14 residues. The V gene's germline CDR1 is SGHAT and CDR2 FQNNGV. The CDR3 region is CASSSQGGSAEAFF. The CDR3, as DNA: TGTGCCAGCAGCTCCCAGGGCGGTTCGGCTGAAGCTTTCTTT. Using reference TRBV11-2 and TRBJ1-1 for the parts outside the CDR3, the full variable domain is EAGVAQSPRYKIIEKRQSVAFWCNPISGHATLYWYQQILGQGPKLLIQFQNNGVVDDSQLPKDRFSAERLKGVDSTLKIQPAKLEDSAVYLCASSSQGGSAEAFFGQGTRLTVV.

The rearrangement links TRBV10-3 to TRBJ2-5; 9 nucleotides agree with TRBD2. This CDR3 has 14 residues. V lost 6 bases to trimming and J lost 5 bases; unmatched junction nucleotides: 7. Germline CDR1 reads ENHRY; CDR2 reads SYGVKD. The CDR3 is CAISPGTSTETQYF. The CDR3 DNA reads as TGTGCCATCAGCCCCGGGACTAGCACTGAGACCCAGTACTTC.

This chain uses TRBV5-1 with TRBJ1-4; a weak D match, TRBD1 (5 bases). Trimming removed 2 bases at V and 4 bases at J, with 9 bases between. This CDR3 is built from 14 residues. CDR1 and CDR2 from the germline V gene are SGHRS and YFSETQ. The CDR3 DNA reads as TGCGCCAGCAGCTTTACAGGCAGTAATGAAAAACTGTTTTTT. Translating it yields CASSFTGSNEKLFF. Variable domain in full (rest from reference TRBV5-1 and TRBJ1-4): KAGVTQTPRYLIKTRGQQVTLSCSPISGHRSVSWYQQTPGQGLQFLFEYFSETQRNKGNFPGRFSGRQFSNSRSEMNVSTLELGDSALYLCASSFTGSNEKLFFGSGTQLSVL.

The rearrangement links TRBV5-4 to TRBJ2-1; weak D call: TRBD2 (6 bases). The CDR3 consists of 15 residues. The V and J ends lost 0 bases and 9 bases respectively, with 16 bases between them. Germline V lookup: CDR1 SGHNT, CDR2 YYREEE (reference sequence). Written as DNA, the CDR3 is TGTGCCAGCAGCTTGGGCGGGGCTGGGGAAGGTGAGCAGTTCTTC. It codes for CASSLGGAGEGEQFF.

V usage is TRBV7-2 and J usage is TRBJ2-5; TRBD1 matches 9 bases. This CDR3 contains 14 residues. CDR1 is SGHTA, CDR2 FQGNSA, per germline. V shed 5 bases and J 5 bases; nucleotides not matched to a gene: 6. CDR3: CASSLQGAVETQYF. CDR3 nucleotides: TGTGCCAGCAGCCTACAGGGGGCAGTGGAGACCCAGTACTTC.